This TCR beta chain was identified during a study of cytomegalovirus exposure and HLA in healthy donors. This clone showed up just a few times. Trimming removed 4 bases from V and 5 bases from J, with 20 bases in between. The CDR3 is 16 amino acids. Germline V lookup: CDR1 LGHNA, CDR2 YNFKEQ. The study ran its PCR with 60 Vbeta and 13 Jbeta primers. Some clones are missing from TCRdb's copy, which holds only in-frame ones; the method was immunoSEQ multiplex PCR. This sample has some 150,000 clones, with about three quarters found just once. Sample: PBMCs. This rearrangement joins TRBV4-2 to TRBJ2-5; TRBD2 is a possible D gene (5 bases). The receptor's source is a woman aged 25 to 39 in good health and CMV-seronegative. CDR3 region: CASSRAVGSAGETQYF. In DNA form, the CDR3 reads TGTGCCAGCAGCCGGGCCGTGGGGAGCGCCGGGGAGACCCAGTACTTC.